The 32 T cell receptor beta chains given below trace back to one sample, sequenced in a study of blood T cell repertoires in COVID-19 (TCRdb year 2020). To prepare the library, the immunoSEQ multiplex PCR assay was applied. This immuneACCESS table, as held by TCRdb, lists in-frame sequences with V and J called but not all clones. Of the missing ones, under half trace to an unresolved V gene in checked studies; the others have no known cause. Recorded for this sample are some 430,000 clones; 90% of them occurred a single time. The ten largest clones add up to more than 0.55% of the sample. Sequencing was carried out using PBMCs or T cells enriched from blood (not recorded which). These receptors came from a man aged 18 to 30 who had recovered from COVID-19.

V and J are TRBV14 and TRBJ2-1; maybe TRBD2 (6 bases). V was trimmed by 0 bases and J by 10 bases, leaving 7 bases between them. The CDR3 runs 12 residues. CDR1 and CDR2 from the germline V gene are SGHDN and FVKESK. The CDR3 region is CASSQERGEQFF. CDR3 sequence (DNA): TGTGCCAGCAGCCAAGAGCGGGGAGAGCAGTTCTTC.

The chain combines TRBV23-1 with TRBJ1-3, with 7 positions matching TRBD1. TRBV23-1 is designated an ORF whose function remains uncertain. The CDR3 totals 19 residues. J gave up 1 base and V 7 bases, and 19 bases lay outside the gene matches. The CDR3 coding sequence is TGCGCCAGCATCCTCCCCCGACAGGGTACCTTTCAGTCTGGAAACACCATATATTTT. It translates to CASILPRQGTFQSGNTIYF.

The chain employs TRBV19 and TRBJ1-3; maybe TRBD1 (5 bases). The CDR3 runs to 15 residues. Trimming left V 5 bases short and J 3 bases short, with 14 bases between. Germline lookup yields CDR1 LNHDA and CDR2 SQIVND (reference sequence). CDR3 coding DNA: TGTGCCAGTAGTCCGGCGGGGACCCTTGGAAACACCATATATTTT. It yields the protein CASSPAGTLGNTIYF.

In its sample, this clone was seen a few times. V and J are TRBV7-9 and TRBJ2-7, with a possible D match to TRBD1 (6 bases). The V end was cut by 5 bases, the J end by 4 bases, with 18 bases between. The germline V gene encodes CDR1 SEHNR and CDR2 FQNEAQ (reference sequence). The CDR3 runs 15 residues. The CDR3: CASSLQGGLSYEQYF. The CDR3 region has the DNA TGTGCCAGCAGCCTACAGGGTGGGCTCTCTTACGAGCAGTACTTC.

The chain employs TRBV28 and TRBJ1-2, with 11 bases fitting TRBD1. Germline trimming cut 6 bases from V and 6 bases from J; bases unmatched to any gene: 12. The length of the CDR3 is 16 residues. Germline V lookup: CDR1 MDHEN, CDR2 SYDVKM. The CDR3 DNA reads as TGTGCCAGCAGCCTTAGGCCGGGACAGGGGGGGGATGGCTACACCTTC. This sequence encodes CASSLRPGQGGDGYTF.

The CDR3: CASSLAKLWQGIQPQHF. CDR3 DNA sequence: TGTGCCAGCAGCTTAGCTAAGTTATGGCAGGGAATTCAGCCCCAGCATTTT. This sequence joins TRBV7-8 and TRBJ1-5; the D gene is possibly TRBD1 (5 bases). From germline, CDR1 is SGHVS and CDR2 FQNEAQ. The CDR3 consists of 17 residues. Trimming removed 0 bases at V and 6 bases at J, with 18 bases between.

The chain uses TRBV7-2 and TRBJ2-1, with D maybe TRBD2 (5 bases). Germline V gene sequence: CDR1 SGHTA, CDR2 FQGNSA. The CDR3 has 15 amino acids. V dropped 1 base and J dropped 6 bases, with 13 bases sitting between them. CDR3 region: CASSLDVTSGNEQFF. CDR3 sequence (DNA): TGTGCCAGCAGCTTAGATGTTACGAGCGGCAATGAGCAGTTCTTC.

V gene TRBV24-1 combines with J gene TRBJ1-1; D ambiguous. Germline values: CDR1 KGHDR, CDR2 SFDVKD. This CDR3 is built from 15 residues. Trimming removed 2 bases at V and 1 base at J, with 10 bases between. The CDR3 sequence is CATSDSREGNTEAFF. The CDR3 region has the DNA TGTGCCACCAGTGATTCTCGGGAGGGGAACACTGAAGCTTTCTTT.

This chain connects TRBV3-1 (or the pseudogene TRBV3-2) to TRBJ2-2, with D possibly matching TRBD1 (6 bases). The CDR3 is made up of 15 amino acids. Trimming left V 4 bases short and J 7 bases short, with 16 bases between. Germline V CDR1 and CDR2: LGHDT, YNNKEL (reference sequence). This CDR3 is CASSRKGTRGGELFF. CDR3 DNA: TGTGCCAGCAGCCGAAAGGGGACCAGGGGCGGGGAGCTGTTTTTT.

The gene calls are TRBV5-1 and TRBJ1-6, with 9 bases aligning to TRBD1. V was clipped by 2 bases and J by 6 bases; unmatched bases: 3. Germline V gives CDR1 SGHRS, CDR2 YFSETQ. The CDR3 extends over 15 amino acids. The CDR3 region is CASSLTGGPNSPLHF. CDR3 in DNA: TGCGCCAGCAGCTTAACAGGGGGCCCTAATTCACCCCTCCACTTT.

The chain has TRBV5-8 and TRBJ1-5; 7 nucleotides agree with TRBD1. The CDR3 length is 15 residues. J lost 0 bases, V lost 3 bases, and 3 bases had no gene match. Germline CDR1 reads SGHTS; CDR2 reads YDEGEE. CDR3 amino acids: CASSSGQDSNQPQHF. CDR3 DNA sequence: TGTGCCAGCAGCTCTGGACAGGATAGCAATCAGCCCCAGCATTTT.

The rearrangement links TRBV18 to TRBJ2-5, with a tentative D call TRBD2 (6 bases). V lost 6 bases and J lost 4, with 18 bases in between. CDR1 and CDR2 from the germline V gene are KGHSH and LQKENI. The CDR3 spans 15 residues. CDR3 loop: CASSAVSGGGETQYF. Here the CDR3 DNA reads TGTGCCAGCTCGGCTGTATCCGGGGGAGGAGAGACCCAGTACTTC.

The V and J genes are TRBV6-5 and TRBJ1-1, with 9 bases identical to TRBD1. CDR3 length equals 15 residues. Germline V gene data show CDR1 as MNHEY and CDR2 as SVGAGI. The V gene end was trimmed by 5 bases and the J gene end by 3 bases; junction bases not matched to a gene: 7. The CDR3 sequence is CASSKTGGADTEAFF. CDR3 sequence (DNA): TGTGCCAGCAGTAAAACAGGGGGCGCAGACACTGAAGCTTTCTTT.

The V call is TRBV2, the J call TRBJ1-2; D not resolved. Trimming took off 4 bases at V and 0 bases at J, with 12 bases between the two ends. The CDR3 contains 15 residues. Germline V gene data show CDR1 as SNHLY and CDR2 as FYNNEI. DNA for the CDR3: TGTGCCAGCAGTGGAGCAGGCGACTCTAACTATGGCTACACCTTC. It is translated as CASSGAGDSNYGYTF.

The chain combines TRBV19 with TRBJ1-1; D not resolved. Germline V gene sequence: CDR1 LNHDA, CDR2 SQIVND (reference sequence). The germline V and J ends were trimmed by 5 bases and 6 bases, with 13 bases remaining between them. The CDR3 contains 13 residues. CDR3 protein: CASSSRLRPEAFF. As DNA, the CDR3 is TGTGCCAGTAGTTCCCGTCTCCGTCCTGAAGCTTTCTTT.

This chain links TRBV5-4 with TRBJ1-1; D may be TRBD1 (5 bases). Germline CDR1 SGHNT, CDR2 YYREEE (reference sequence). There are 17 residues in the CDR3. V was clipped by 0 bases and J by 0 bases, with 15 bases between them. The CDR3 loop is CASSLAIKPGLNTEAFF. CDR3 nucleotides: TGTGCCAGCAGCTTGGCCATTAAGCCAGGGCTGAACACTGAAGCTTTCTTT.

The chain carries TRBV5-1 and TRBJ2-4; 11 nucleotides match TRBD1. There are 17 residues in the CDR3. Trimming removed 3 bases from V and 8 bases from J; junction bases left unmatched: 13. Per the germline V gene, CDR1 is SGHRS and CDR2 is YFSETQ. CDR3 amino acids: CASSWGYRDRGVDIQYF. The CDR3, as DNA: TGCGCCAGCAGCTGGGGATACCGGGACAGGGGGGTGGACATTCAGTACTTC. Filled out from reference TRBV5-1 and TRBJ2-4, the complete variable domain reads KAGVTQTPRYLIKTRGQQVTLSCSPISGHRSVSWYQQTPGQGLQFLFEYFSETQRNKGNFPGRFSGRQFSNSRSEMNVSTLELGDSALYLCASSWGYRDRGVDIQYFGAGTRLSVL.

The J gene is TRBJ2-3, the V gene TRBV30; a weak D match, TRBD2 (6 bases). Germline lookup yields CDR1 GTSNPN and CDR2 SVGIG (reference sequence). V dropped 1 base and J dropped 3 bases, with 20 bases sitting between them. The CDR3 length is 17 residues. CDR3 bases: TGTGCCTGGAGTGACTCTTACGGGAGAGCGAGGACAGATACGCAGTATTTT. Residues: CAWSDSYGRARTDTQYF. Combining the CDR3 with reference TRBV30 and TRBJ2-3 gives the whole variable domain SQTIHQWPATLVQPVGSPLSLECTVEGTSNPNLYWYRQAAGRGLQLLFYSVGIGQISSEVPQNLSASRPQDRQFILSSKKLLLSDSGFYLCAWSDSYGRARTDTQYFGPGTRLTVL.

This sequence joins TRBV18 and TRBJ2-1; 7 bases agree with TRBD1. Germline V lookup: CDR1 KGHSH, CDR2 LQKENI. The V and J ends lost 3 bases and 15 bases, in that order; junction bases with no gene match: 11. The CDR3 is 13 residues long. The DNA for the CDR3 is TGTGCCAGCTCACCCGGGCAAGACAGGGCGGTGTTCTTC. This codes for CASSPGQDRAVFF. The full variable domain, its missing parts supplied by reference TRBV18 and TRBJ2-1, is NAGVMQNPRHLVRRRGQEARLRCSPMKGHSHVYWYRQLPEEGLKFMVYLQKENIIDESGMPKERFSAEFPKEGPSILRIQQVVRGDSAAYFCASSPGQDRAVFFGPGTRLTVL.

This sequence joins TRBV7-9 and TRBJ2-7; 11 nucleotides match TRBD1. V lost 5 bases to trimming and J lost 5 bases; unmatched junction nucleotides: 2. The CDR3 loop spans 13 amino acids. Germline V gene sequence: CDR1 SEHNR, CDR2 FQNEAQ (reference sequence). CDR3 region: CASSRTGGNEQYF. The CDR3 DNA follows: TGTGCCAGCAGCCGGACAGGGGGCAACGAGCAGTACTTC.

The chain joins TRBV29-1 to TRBJ1-5; D is possibly TRBD1 (5 bases). Germline-derived CDR1 and CDR2 are SQVTM and ANQGSEA. This CDR3 has 13 amino acids. V shed 7 bases and J shed 5 bases, with 15 bases lying between them. CDR3 region: CSGAEGVDQPQHF. The CDR3 nucleotides are TGCAGCGGAGCCGAAGGGGTTGATCAGCCCCAGCATTTT.

The CDR3 here is CSVSDRVETQYF. CDR3 DNA sequence: TGCAGCGTTTCGGACAGGGTTGAGACCCAGTACTTC. The rearrangement joins TRBV29-1 to TRBJ2-5; TRBD1 aligns across 8 bases. Per germline, CDR1 SQVTM and CDR2 ANQGSEA. The CDR3 extends over 12 amino acids. J gave up 5 bases and V 5 bases, and 4 bases lay outside the gene matches.

This chain uses TRBV10-2 with TRBJ2-1, with 9 bases aligning to TRBD2. Germline V CDR1 and CDR2: WSHSY, SAAADI. V lost 2 bases, J lost 4 bases, and 6 bases stayed unmatched. The CDR3 covers 16 residues. Written as DNA, the CDR3 is TGCGCCAGCAGTGAGAGGGCGGGAGGGCCTTACAATGAGCAGTTCTTC. Translating gives CASSERAGGPYNEQFF.

This clone turned up a few times. The chain employs TRBV4-1 and TRBJ1-3; D call uncertain. V was clipped by 1 base and J by 3 bases, with 13 bases between them. The CDR3 has 16 residues. Germline V gene data show CDR1 as MGHRA and CDR2 as YSYEKL. CDR3 in amino acids: CASSQAMTDYGNTIYF. CDR3 sequence (DNA): TGCGCCAGCAGCCAAGCGATGACCGACTATGGAAACACCATATATTTT.

The rearrangement links TRBV7-9 to TRBJ1-3; possibly TRBD1 for D (5 bases). Deletions cut 5 bases from V and 7 bases from J, with 12 bases between. Germline-derived CDR1 and CDR2 are SEHNR and FQNEAQ (reference sequence). The CDR3 has 13 amino acids. DNA for the CDR3: TGTGCCAGCAGCCCTTCCAGGGCGAACACCATATATTTT. Its translation is CASSPSRANTIYF.

CDR3 sequence reads: CASSDLRFSTDTQYF. The CDR3 DNA reads as TGCGCCAGCAGTGACCTTCGGTTTAGCACAGATACGCAGTATTTT. The gene calls are TRBV10-1 and TRBJ2-3, with no clear D. Per germline, CDR1 WNHNN and CDR2 SYGVQD (reference sequence). Trimming removed 3 bases at V and 0 bases at J, with 10 bases between. CDR3 length: 15 amino acids.

The chain links TRBV10-1 to TRBJ2-3, with 13 bases matching TRBD2. Germline V gene lookup returns CDR1 WNHNN and CDR2 SYGVQD (reference sequence). This CDR3 has 18 amino acids. Trimming removed 4 bases from V and 2 bases from J; junction bases left unmatched: 9. The CDR3 coding sequence is TGCGCCAGCAGTGTTGGACTAGCGGGAGCGGAGGACACAGATACGCAGTATTTT. Residues: CASSVGLAGAEDTDTQYF.

With regard to this clone: Other DNA sequences in the same sample also yield this CDR3. The V call is TRBV10-3, the J call TRBJ2-1; D might be TRBD2 (5 bases). In germline, CDR1 is ENHRY, CDR2 SYGVKD. V was pared by 4 bases and J by 8 bases, with 6 bases between. CDR3 length equals 11 residues. This CDR3 is CAISARDEQFF. CDR3 coding DNA: TGTGCCATCAGTGCGAGGGATGAGCAGTTCTTC.

The chain carries TRBV28 and TRBJ2-1; 10 bases are shared with TRBD2. The CDR3 is 16 residues long. Germline V gene sequence: CDR1 MDHEN, CDR2 SYDVKM. Trimming at V came to 1 base and at J to 8 bases, leaving 8 bases not matched to a gene. Here the CDR3 DNA reads TGTGCCAGCAGTTTATTAGCGGGAGGAGATGGCTATGAGCAGTTCTTC. It encodes CASSLLAGGDGYEQFF.

The J gene is TRBJ2-1, the V gene TRBV7-2; 15 bases line up with TRBD2. J gave up 6 bases and V 2 bases, and 5 bases lay outside the gene matches. CDR3 size: 17 residues. Looked up from germline, CDR1 is SGHTA and CDR2 is FQGNSA. Here the CDR3 reads CASSLIGTSGGFNEQFF. CDR3 DNA: TGTGCCAGCAGCTTAATCGGGACTAGCGGGGGGTTCAATGAGCAGTTCTTC. The full variable domain, in which reference TRBV7-2 and TRBJ2-1 provide the parts outside the CDR3, is GAGVSQSPSNKVTEKGKDVELRCDPISGHTALYWYRQSLGQGLEFLIYFQGNSAPDKSGLPSDRFSAERTGGSVSTLTIQRTQQEDSAVYLCASSLIGTSGGFNEQFFGPGTRLTVL.

The chain links TRBV11-2 to TRBJ1-1; the D gene is possibly TRBD1 (5 bases). This CDR3 spans 13 amino acids. Trimming removed 4 bases from V and 3 bases from J, with 9 bases in between. From germline, CDR1 is SGHAT and CDR2 FQNNGV. Written as DNA, the CDR3 is TGTGCCAGCAGCTCACAGGAGTACACTGAAGCTTTCTTT. It encodes CASSSQEYTEAFF. The full variable domain, its missing parts supplied by reference TRBV11-2 and TRBJ1-1, is EAGVAQSPRYKIIEKRQSVAFWCNPISGHATLYWYQQILGQGPKLLIQFQNNGVVDDSQLPKDRFSAERLKGVDSTLKIQPAKLEDSAVYLCASSSQEYTEAFFGQGTRLTVV.

The CDR3 protein is CASSLRVRRGREYF. Written as DNA, the CDR3 is TGTGCCAGCAGTCTCCGAGTTCGTAGGGGCCGGGAGTATTTT. The rearrangement joins TRBV27 to TRBJ2-3; maybe TRBD1 (5 bases). CDR3 size: 14 residues. Deletions cut 5 bases from V and 13 bases from J, with 22 bases between. Germline lookup yields CDR1 MNHEY and CDR2 SMNVEV (reference sequence).